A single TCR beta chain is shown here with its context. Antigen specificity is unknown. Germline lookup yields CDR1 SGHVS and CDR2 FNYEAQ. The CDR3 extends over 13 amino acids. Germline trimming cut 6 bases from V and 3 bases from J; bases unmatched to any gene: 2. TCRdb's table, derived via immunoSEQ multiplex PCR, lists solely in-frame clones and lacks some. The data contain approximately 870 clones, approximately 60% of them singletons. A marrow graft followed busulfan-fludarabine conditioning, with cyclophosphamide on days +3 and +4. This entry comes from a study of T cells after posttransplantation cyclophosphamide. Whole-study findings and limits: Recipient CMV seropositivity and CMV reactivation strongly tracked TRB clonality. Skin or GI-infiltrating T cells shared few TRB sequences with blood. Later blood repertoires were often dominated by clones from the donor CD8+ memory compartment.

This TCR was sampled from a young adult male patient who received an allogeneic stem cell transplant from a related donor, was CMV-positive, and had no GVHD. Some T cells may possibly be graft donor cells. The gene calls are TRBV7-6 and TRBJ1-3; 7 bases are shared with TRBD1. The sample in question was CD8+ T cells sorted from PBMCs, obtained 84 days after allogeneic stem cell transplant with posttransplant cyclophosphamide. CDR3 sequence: CASRRDSGNTIYF. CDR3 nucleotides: TGTGCCAGCAGAAGGGACAGTGGAAACACCATATATTTT.